This TCR beta chain comes out of a study of early T cells in non-severe SARS-CoV-2 infection. For the study at large: The study sequenced bulk RNA from unsorted whole blood, with chains unpaired. Study-wide findings and caveats: VDJdb-based annotation leaned toward anti-spike CD8 responses and missed private and CD4 specificities.

This clonotype was detected only a few times. Its target is unknown. Tagging with unique molecular identifiers was applied to individual cDNA molecules. TCRdb redid the calling of the 5' RACE reads with MiXCR, one entry per CDR3 protein. The data hold roughly 53,000 distinct CDR3 sequences, with around 12% observed a single time. V was shortened by 7 bases and J by 2 bases, with 14 bases between the two germline ends. This CDR3 has 14 amino acids. This sequence was found in an adult who was a healthcare worker with PCR-confirmed SARS-CoV-2 infection or an uninfected control (not recorded which). The sample in question was whole blood, obtained at baseline. The chain joins TRBV12-3 or TRBV12-4 to TRBJ1-1; D gene ambiguous. CDR3 sequence reads: CASTPGLENTEAFF. CDR3 in DNA: TGTGCCAGCACCCCGGGCCTTGAAAACACTGAAGCTTTCTTT.